The entry that follows covers one T cell receptor (beta chain) sequence. Its antigen is not identified. V lost 2 bases, J lost 1 base, and 2 bases stayed unmatched. The CDR3 extends over 15 amino acids. CDR1 and CDR2 from the germline V gene are SGHTA and FQGTGA. The data belong to a study of cytomegalovirus exposure and HLA in healthy donors. This cohort consisted of healthy bone marrow donors. It was with 60 Vbeta and 13 Jbeta primers that the PCR ran. Libraries were prepared by immunoSEQ multiplex PCR; TCRdb keeps only in-frame clonotypes and omits some of them. Among 97,000 or so clones listed, about three fifths were seen once. The study's findings and limits: Excluded: some indistinguishable V segments such as TRBV6-2 and TRBV6-3. Presence/absence analyses rested on an assumption that sequencing depth was roughly uniform across donors.

The gene calls are TRBV7-3 and TRBJ2-1; 7 bases align to TRBD1. What was sequenced was PBMCs. The origin of this receptor is a human donor in good health. CDR3 loop: CASSLAQGSYNEQFF. CDR3 nucleotides: TGTGCCAGCAGCTTAGCACAGGGGTCCTACAATGAGCAGTTCTTC.